Included here is one T cell receptor (beta chain) sequence, with context. Its antigen is unknown. Generated by immunoSEQ multiplex PCR, the TCRdb table keeps only in-frame clones and is missing some. The sample shows 25,000 to 40,000 clones, about 87% of them seen only once. Repeated repertoire sampling spanned the course of chemoradiotherapy. The data originate from a study of chemoradiotherapy in HPV16-positive cancers. Whole-study results and caveats: HPV-specific T cells were functionally defined from only two HPV16-positive patients.

This CDR3 spans 16 amino acids. V was pared by 4 bases and J by 4 bases, with 12 bases of the junction left unmatched. From germline, CDR1 is SGHTS and CDR2 YDEGEE. This material consisted of blood, taken from a patient who underwent chemoradiotherapy. The source is a human donor with HPV-associated anogenital cancer. This rearrangement joins TRBV5-8 to TRBJ1-2; 8 bases map to TRBD1. The CDR3 DNA reads as TGTGCCAGCAGCCCGGCTTATGCAGGGGGCGGCTATGGCTACACCTTC. Protein sequence: CASSPAYAGGGYGYTF.